One and the same sample provided the 6 T cell receptor beta chains below, sequenced in a study of cytomegalovirus exposure and HLA in healthy donors. With 60 Vbeta and 13 Jbeta primers, the PCR was carried out. Clones were read by immunoSEQ multiplex PCR, and TCRdb kept only the in-frame ones, dropping some. The profile covers about 120,000 clones, with over 65% appearing a single time and around 3.6% taken by the ten largest. Material: PBMCs. All receptors derive from a man aged 25 to 40 in good health and CMV-seronegative.

This clone has just a few counts. The chain employs TRBV10-3 and TRBJ1-3; D gene ambiguous. The length of the CDR3 is 17 residues. V was trimmed by 0 bases and J by 1 base, leaving 13 bases between them. Germline V gives CDR1 ENHRY, CDR2 SYGVKD. The CDR3 is CAISESRGLGSGNTIYF. CDR3 coding DNA: TGTGCCATCAGTGAGTCTAGAGGGTTAGGATCTGGAAACACCATATATTTT.

The chain joins TRBV19 to TRBJ2-5; 10 nucleotides match TRBD2. The V and J ends lost 5 bases and 1 base, in that order; junction bases with no gene match: 7. This CDR3 is 16 amino acids long. Germline loops: CDR1 LNHDA, CDR2 SQIVND (reference sequence). CDR3 in amino acids: CASSLIAGGLQETQYF. Written as DNA, the CDR3 is TGTGCCAGTAGTCTGATAGCGGGGGGCCTCCAAGAGACCCAGTACTTC.

The chain has TRBV19 and TRBJ2-2; 10 positions agree with TRBD1. Germline lookup yields CDR1 LNHDA and CDR2 SQIVND (reference sequence). The CDR3 extends over 15 amino acids. V lost 3 bases, J lost 5 bases, and 3 bases stayed unmatched. The CDR3 loop is CASSIKGQGTGELFF. Written as DNA, the CDR3 is TGTGCCAGTAGTATTAAGGGACAGGGGACCGGGGAGCTGTTTTTT.

The gene calls are TRBV7-8 and TRBJ2-2; D is possibly TRBD2 (6 bases). CDR1 is SGHVS, CDR2 FQNEAQ, per germline. V lost 2 bases, J lost 1 base, and 11 bases lay in between. The CDR3 runs 16 residues. CDR3 sequence: CASSLRRGGNTGELFF. The CDR3 DNA reads TGTGCCAGCAGCTTAAGGAGGGGCGGGAACACCGGGGAGCTGTTTTTT.

This clone has more than one count but fewer than ten. This rearrangement joins TRBV29-1 to TRBJ2-3, with 10 bases that match TRBD1. Germline V gene data show CDR1 as SQVTM and CDR2 as ANQGSEA. V trimming: 5 bases; J trimming: 4 bases; junction bases outside the gene matches: 9. CDR3 size: 15 residues. Here the CDR3 DNA reads TGCAGCGTTTGGGTCCGGGACAGGGGTGCAGATACGCAGTATTTT. Protein product: CSVWVRDRGADTQYF.

The chain is built from TRBV28 and TRBJ2-3; 8 bases agree with TRBD1. The CDR3 has 16 residues. The V gene end was trimmed by 4 bases and the J gene end by 0 bases; junction bases not matched to a gene: 6. Germline values: CDR1 MDHEN, CDR2 SYDVKM. The CDR3 sequence: CASSSSRQGSTDTQYF. The CDR3 nucleotides are TGTGCCAGCAGTTCCTCCCGACAGGGGAGCACAGATACGCAGTATTTT. Looking up the rest from reference TRBV28 and TRBJ2-3 gives the full variable domain: DVKVTQSSRYLVKRTGEKVFLECVQDMDHENMFWYRQDPGLGLRLIYFSYDVKMKEKGDIPEGYSVSREKKERFSLILESASTNQTSMYLCASSSSRQGSTDTQYFGPGTRLTVL.